A selection of T cell receptor beta chains follows, all from one sample in a study of T cells after yellow fever vaccination. In TCRdb, the 5' RACE reads were re-called with MiXCR into one record per CDR3 protein. The table shows 250,000 to 300,000 distinct CDR3 sequences, with 13% occurring only once. The sample here was CD4+ T cells sorted from PBMCs, taken 45 days after the yellow fever booster vaccination. The receptor set was obtained from a man younger than 45 who received the YFV17D yellow fever vaccine. The CDR3 runs from the conserved cysteine through the conserved F or W. Each record gives: V gene, clone size, J gene, D gene, CDR3 protein, CDR3 DNA. D genes are given only for firm matches. Part of the rows lack a size; the others show once, few, many or a class for expanded clones.

TRBV7-9	NA	TRBJ2-3	TRBD1	CASSWTGIPDTQYF	TGTGCCAGCAGCTGGACAGGAATCCCAGATACGCAGTATTTT
TRBV7-9	few	TRBJ2-7	TRBD1	CASSHIGQGGRYEQYF	TGTGCCAGCAGCCACATCGGACAGGGAGGTCGGTACGAGCAGTACTTC
TRBV19	NA	TRBJ2-1	TRBD2	CASSSGTSGHLEQFF	TGTGCCAGTAGTTCCGGGACTAGCGGCCATCTTGAGCAGTTCTTC
TRBV7-3	NA	TRBJ2-1	TRBD1	CASSLWPDRDNEQFF	TGTGCCAGCAGCTTATGGCCTGACAGGGACAATGAGCAGTTCTTC
TRBV6-1	NA	TRBJ2-7	TRBD1	CASSKRGPGEQYF	TGTGCCAGCAGCAAGAGGGGGCCGGGCGAGCAGTACTTC
TRBV7-3	NA	TRBJ2-1	NA	CASSSSGSNNEQFF	TGTGCCAGCAGCTCCTCTGGAAGCAACAATGAGCAGTTCTTC
TRBV11-3	NA	TRBJ2-7	NA	CASSPTPGHSYEQYF	TGTGCCAGCAGCCCAACCCCGGGACACTCCTACGAGCAGTACTTC
TRBV7-2	few	TRBJ2-7	TRBD1	CASSLGGGTGYEQYF	TGTGCCAGCAGCTTAGGTGGGGGGACAGGGTACGAGCAGTACTTC
TRBV7-2	NA	TRBJ2-7	TRBD2	CASSFRGGPSYEQYF	TGTGCCAGCAGCTTTCGGGGAGGGCCTTCCTACGAGCAGTACTTC
TRBV12-3/TRBV12-4	NA	TRBJ2-7	TRBD2	CASSSQGLAYEQYF	TGTGCCAGCAGTTCCCAAGGACTAGCCTACGAGCAGTACTTC
TRBV20-1	NA	TRBJ2-7	TRBD1	CSAKTGGASYEQYF	TGCAGTGCTAAAACAGGGGGAGCCTCCTACGAGCAGTACTTC
TRBV5-1	NA	TRBJ2-7	NA	CASRQEYEQYF	TGCGCCAGCAGGCAAGAATACGAGCAGTACTTC
TRBV6-1	NA	TRBJ2-1	TRBD1	CASSPRTGGMNEQFF	TGTGCCAGCAGTCCGCGGACAGGGGGGATGAATGAGCAGTTCTTC
TRBV20-1	few	TRBJ2-3	NA	CSASPSEYF	TGCAGTGCTAGTCCCTCGGAGTATTTT
TRBV12-3/TRBV12-4	few	TRBJ2-1	NA	CASRPSWQRFYNEQFF	TGTGCCAGCAGACCCTCGTGGCAGCGGTTCTACAATGAGCAGTTCTTC
TRBV5-1	NA	TRBJ2-7	TRBD2	CASSLALTSGRNEQYF	TGCGCCAGCAGCTTGGCCCTTACTAGCGGACGCAACGAGCAGTACTTC
TRBV7-9	NA	TRBJ2-2	NA	CASSLGLYTGELFF	TGTGCCAGCAGCCTGGGACTCTACACCGGGGAGCTGTTTTTT
TRBV15	few	TRBJ2-7	TRBD2	CATSRDLAGAAYEQYF	TGTGCCACCAGCAGAGATTTAGCGGGAGCTGCCTACGAGCAGTACTTC
TRBV5-1	NA	TRBJ2-1	NA	CASSLLRGSYNEQFF	TGCGCCAGCAGCTTGTTAAGGGGTTCCTACAATGAGCAGTTCTTC
TRBV6-6	many	TRBJ2-1	TRBD2	CASRLAIYNEQFF	TGTGCCAGCAGACTAGCGATCTACAATGAGCAGTTCTTC
TRBV20-1	NA	TRBJ2-7	NA	CSARDLRREQYF	TGCAGTGCTAGAGATCTGAGGCGCGAGCAGTACTTC
TRBV20-1	many	TRBJ2-7	TRBD1	CSAGQGVNEQYF	TGCAGTGCAGGACAGGGTGTGAACGAGCAGTACTTC
TRBV11-2	few	TRBJ2-7	TRBD2	CASSEGLADTYEQYF	TGTGCCAGCAGCGAGGGACTAGCGGATACCTACGAGCAGTACTTC
TRBV7-8	NA	TRBJ2-5	TRBD1	CASSPTGAKTQYF	TGTGCCAGCAGCCCTACAGGGGCGAAGACCCAGTACTTC
TRBV7-8	NA	TRBJ2-7	NA	CASSPQRSGYEQYF	TGTGCCAGCAGCCCCCAACGTTCGGGTTACGAGCAGTACTTC
TRBV12-3/TRBV12-4	NA	TRBJ2-1	NA	CASRRAESSYNEQFF	TGTGCCAGCAGGCGAGCGGAATCCTCCTACAATGAGCAGTTCTTC
TRBV7-8	few	TRBJ1-1	TRBD1	CASSFRGTTEAFF	TGTGCCAGCAGTTTCAGGGGGACCACTGAAGCTTTCTTT
TRBV15	few	TRBJ2-5	NA	CATSRPSETQYF	TGTGCCACCAGCAGACCCTCGGAGACCCAGTACTTC
TRBV7-2	few	TRBJ1-5	NA	CASSSRPILSNQPQHF	TGTGCCAGCAGCTCGCGACCGATTCTTAGCAATCAGCCCCAGCATTTT
TRBV12-3/TRBV12-4	few	TRBJ1-5	TRBD1	CASSLAGTGGRQPQHF	TGTGCCAGCAGTTTAGCGGGGACAGGGGGCAGACAGCCCCAGCATTTT
TRBV20-1	NA	TRBJ1-6	NA	CSARDRNSPLHF	TGCAGTGCTAGAGATCGGAATTCACCCCTCCACTTT
TRBV2	NA	TRBJ2-7	NA	CASLQGSNSGQYF	TGTGCCAGCTTACAGGGATCAAATTCCGGGCAGTACTTC
TRBV12-3/TRBV12-4	NA	TRBJ2-5	TRBD2	CASIPGGGETQYF	TGTGCCAGCATCCCTGGCGGGGGAGAGACCCAGTACTTC
TRBV4-1	NA	TRBJ2-5	NA	CASSQDPREETQYF	TGCGCCAGCAGCCAAGACCCTAGAGAAGAGACCCAGTACTTC
TRBV5-1	NA	TRBJ2-5	NA	CASSLEGSEETQYF	TGCGCCAGCAGCTTGGAGGGTTCGGAGGAGACCCAGTACTTC
TRBV20-1	few	TRBJ2-7	TRBD2	CSATDLGLAGYEQYF	TGCAGTGCGACTGATTTAGGACTAGCGGGCTACGAGCAGTACTTC
TRBV5-1	NA	TRBJ2-3	NA	CASGEGPGDTQYF	TGCGCCAGCGGAGAGGGACCGGGAGATACGCAGTATTTT
TRBV10-3	NA	TRBJ2-1	NA	CAISGKGLGIEQFF	TGTGCCATCAGTGGGAAGGGTTTGGGGATTGAGCAGTTCTTC
TRBV7-8	NA	TRBJ2-1	TRBD2	CASSPTGGAGGNEQFF	TGTGCCAGCAGCCCCACCGGGGGCGCGGGAGGAAATGAGCAGTTCTTC
TRBV12-3/TRBV12-4	few	TRBJ2-2	TRBD2	CASSRLAGGVGELFF	TGTGCCAGCAGTAGACTAGCGGGAGGGGTCGGGGAGCTGTTTTTT
TRBV9	NA	TRBJ2-1	NA	CASSVAGVIYNEQFF	TGTGCCAGCAGCGTAGCGGGAGTGATATACAATGAGCAGTTCTTC
TRBV20-1	NA	TRBJ1-2	TRBD1	CSANRGPTYGYTF	TGCAGTGCCAACAGGGGCCCCACCTATGGCTACACCTTC
TRBV12-3/TRBV12-4	many	TRBJ2-1	NA	CASSLALAPNEQFF	TGTGCCAGCAGTTTAGCGCTAGCTCCCAATGAGCAGTTCTTC
TRBV7-2	NA	TRBJ2-1	NA	CASRPAGTLSYNEQFF	TGTGCCAGCAGGCCCGCCGGGACGTTATCCTACAATGAGCAGTTCTTC
TRBV9	NA	TRBJ2-3	NA	CASSVGGRGQYF	TGTGCCAGCAGCGTAGGAGGGCGGGGCCAGTATTTT
TRBV27	NA	TRBJ1-1	NA	CASSSRSLGTEAFF	TGTGCCAGCAGTTCCCGGTCCCTCGGCACTGAAGCTTTCTTT
TRBV6-5	NA	TRBJ2-2	NA	CASSYSRLLTGELFF	TGTGCCAGCAGTTACTCGAGACTCCTCACCGGGGAGCTGTTTTTT
TRBV20-1	few	TRBJ2-3	TRBD2	CSASPLAGERTDTQYF	TGCAGTGCTAGCCCACTAGCGGGGGAGCGAACAGATACGCAGTATTTT
TRBV29-1	few	TRBJ2-1	TRBD2	CSVEPTSGSGNEQFF	TGCAGCGTTGAACCCACTAGCGGGAGTGGAAATGAGCAGTTCTTC
TRBV20-1	NA	TRBJ2-3	NA	CSARAVEDTQYF	TGCAGTGCTAGAGCTGTGGAAGATACGCAGTATTTT
TRBV5-6	many	TRBJ2-1	NA	CASSFGGLSYNEQFF	TGTGCCAGCAGCTTTGGCGGGCTCTCCTACAATGAGCAGTTCTTC
TRBV5-1	few	TRBJ2-7	TRBD2	CASSTGTTTYEQYF	TGCGCCAGCAGCACCGGGACTACCACCTACGAGCAGTACTTC
TRBV10-1	few	TRBJ2-1	NA	CASGPGSSYNEQFF	TGCGCCAGCGGGCCGGGAAGCTCCTACAATGAGCAGTTCTTC